This is a list of T cell receptor beta chains from one sample in a study of T-cell reconstitution after alpha-beta-depleted transplantation in children. TCRdb reprocessed the PCR reads via MiXCR and lists one record per CDR3 protein. This table has over 90,000 distinct CDR3 sequences, around 7.8% appearing once. This material consisted of PBMCs, taken before TCRalphabeta/CD19-depleted stem cell transplant. The receptors come from a boy aged 2 to 10 with acute lymphoblastic leukemia, due to receive a stem cell transplant. Each CDR3 is given with its conserved first and last residue. D genes are given only for firm matches. Clone sizes are given selectively: once, few, many, or a class where the clone is expanded.

DNA: TGTGCCAGCAGTGGAGCCGGGAATCTCTACAATGAGCAGTTCTTC; CDR3: CASSGAGNLYNEQFF; D: NA; J: TRBJ2-1; length: 15; V: TRBV2; size: many
DNA: TGCAGCGTTGGACAGGGTGGCACAGATACGCAGTATTTT; CDR3: CSVGQGGTDTQYF; D: TRBD1; J: TRBJ2-3; length: 13; V: TRBV29-1; size: few
DNA: TGTGCCAGCAGTTATTTCCCAGGGAACAATCAGCCCCAGCATTTT; CDR3: CASSYFPGNNQPQHF; D: NA; J: TRBJ1-5; length: 15; V: TRBV6-9; size: NA
DNA: TGTGCCATCAGTGAGAGACGGATCAACTCGAACACTGAAGCTTTCTTT; CDR3: CAISERRINSNTEAFF; D: NA; J: TRBJ1-1; length: 16; V: TRBV10-3; size: few
DNA: TGCGCCAGCAGCCCCCTTTTGGGACAGGGGACAGATACGCAGTATTTT; CDR3: CASSPLLGQGTDTQYF; D: TRBD1; J: TRBJ2-3; length: 16; V: TRBV4-3; size: few
DNA: TGTGCCAGCAGCTTGAACGGGGGTCATGAGACCCAGTACTTC; CDR3: CASSLNGGHETQYF; D: NA; J: TRBJ2-5; length: 14; V: TRBV5-6; size: few
DNA: TGTGCCAGCAGCTATGGGACTAGCGGGGGTCACGAGCAGTACTTC; CDR3: CASSYGTSGGHEQYF; D: TRBD2; J: TRBJ2-7; length: 15; V: TRBV7-2; size: many
DNA: TGTGCCGGGGGCCTGAACACTGAAGCTTTCTTT; CDR3: CAGGLNTEAFF; D: NA; J: TRBJ1-1; length: 11; V: TRBV28; size: many
DNA: TGTGCCAGCCAGCGGGGGGGCCTAACAGATACGCAGTATTTT; CDR3: CASQRGGLTDTQYF; D: TRBD2; J: TRBJ2-3; length: 14; V: TRBV27; size: few
DNA: TGTGCCACCAGCATCTCCCAGGGACCCTCCTACGAGCAGTACTTC; CDR3: CATSISQGPSYEQYF; D: NA; J: TRBJ2-7; length: 15; V: TRBV15; size: many
DNA: TGTGCCAGTAGTCCCGGACTAGCGTGGCCTCCAGATACGCAGTATTTT; CDR3: CASSPGLAWPPDTQYF; D: TRBD2; J: TRBJ2-3; length: 16; V: TRBV19; size: few
DNA: TGTGCCAGTAGTATTGGGGGACAGGGCTTCACCGGGGAGCTGTTTTTT; CDR3: CASSIGGQGFTGELFF; D: TRBD1; J: TRBJ2-2; length: 16; V: TRBV19; size: many
DNA: TGTGCCAGCAGTTCTGAACAGGGAAACACAGATACGCAGTATTTT; CDR3: CASSSEQGNTDTQYF; D: NA; J: TRBJ2-3; length: 15; V: TRBV27; size: many
DNA: TGTGCCAGCAGCCCCGACAGGTCGAGCGAAGCTTTCTTT; CDR3: CASSPDRSSEAFF; D: NA; J: TRBJ1-1; length: 13; V: TRBV7-9; size: few
DNA: TGTGCCAGCAGCATCGTGACCCCGGCCAAAAACATTCAGTACTTC; CDR3: CASSIVTPAKNIQYF; D: NA; J: TRBJ2-4; length: 15; V: TRBV12-3/TRBV12-4; size: many
DNA: TGCAGTACTAGTCAGGGAGCCGGAAACACCATATATTTT; CDR3: CSTSQGAGNTIYF; D: NA; J: TRBJ1-3; length: 13; V: TRBV20-1; size: NA
DNA: TGTGCCAGCAGCTTAACCGAAGATACGCAGTATTTT; CDR3: CASSLTEDTQYF; D: NA; J: TRBJ2-3; length: 12; V: TRBV11-2; size: many